A single sample gave rise to the 14 T cell receptor beta chains below, sequenced in a study of beta chain features in type 1 diabetes. Expressed TCRB transcripts were sequenced because the isolated RNA had all been reverse transcribed beforehand. Measured with immunoSEQ multiplex PCR; TCRdb has only the in-frame clones, and not every one. The sample comprises 400,000 to 550,000 clones, over 9.5% of which are singletons, and around 0.05% rests with the top ten. Sequencing was done on a sample of naive CD4+ T cells from blood. These receptors were collected from a woman under 30 in good health.

V gene TRBV21-1 combines with J gene TRBJ2-7; the DNA was not used to check the table's D call, TRBD1. TRBV21-1 is noted as a pseudogene. The CDR3 contains 15 residues. The CDR3 region has the DNA TGTGCCAGCAGCAAAGGGAAAGGGGGCAGGTACGAGCAGTACTTC. As protein: CASSKGKGGRYEQYF.

This clone was observed many times. J is TRBJ2-1 and V is TRBV29-1, with a weak D call TRBD2 (6 bases). Trimming removed 4 bases from V and 7 bases from J, with 14 bases in between. This CDR3 has 13 amino acids. CDR1 is SQVTM, CDR2 ANQGSEA, per germline. In DNA, the CDR3 is TGCAGCGTTGCACGGGATCGGGGGAATGAGCAGTTCTTC. This gives the protein CSVARDRGNEQFF.

The CDR3 sequence is CASSTRQLGSTEAFF. CDR3 nucleotides: TGTGCCAGCAGCACCCGACAGCTGGGTAGCACTGAAGCTTTCTTT. This chain connects TRBV7-2 to TRBJ1-1, with D possibly TRBD1 on 5 matching bases. The germline V and J ends were trimmed by 5 bases and 4 bases, with 17 bases remaining between them. The germline gives CDR1 SGHTA, CDR2 FQGNSA. This CDR3 region has 15 residues.

The V gene is TRBV19, the J gene TRBJ2-3; D may match TRBD1 or TRBD2 (7 bases each). The germline V and J ends were trimmed by 7 bases and 8 bases, with 22 bases remaining between them. Looked up from germline, CDR1 is LNHDA and CDR2 is SQIVND (reference sequence). CDR3 length: 15 residues. CDR3 sequence (DNA): TGTGCCAGTATGTCGACAGGGAGGGTTAAGGGTACGCAGTATTTT. Translation gives CASMSTGRVKGTQYF. Full variable domain (rest looked up from reference TRBV19 and TRBJ2-3): DGGITQSPKYLFRKEGQNVTLSCEQNLNHDAMYWYRQDPGQGLRLIYYSQIVNDFQKGDIAEGYSVSREKKESFPLTVTSAQKNPTAFYLCASMSTGRVKGTQYFGPGTRLTVL.

This clone has more than one count but fewer than ten. This chain joins TRBV2 and TRBJ2-7; possible D gene TRBD1, 5 bases. The CDR3 sequence is 11 residues long. V was cut by 8 bases and J by 3 bases, with 8 bases left in between. Germline-derived CDR1 and CDR2 are SNHLY and FYNNEI. CDR3 sequence reads: CASSGHYEQYV. As DNA, the CDR3 is TGTGCCAGCTCAGGGCACTACGAGCAGTACGTC.

This clone was observed a few times. The J gene is TRBJ2-7, the V gene TRBV4-3; TRBD1 matches 8 bases. The CDR3 length is 16 residues. J gave up 5 bases and V 1 base, and 10 bases lay outside the gene matches. Germline values: CDR1 LGHNA, CDR2 YSLEER. DNA for the CDR3: TGCGCCAGCAGCCAAGCCTGGACAGGGCCTAGGGACGAGCAGTACTTC. It translates to CASSQAWTGPRDEQYF.

V gene TRBV18 combines with J gene TRBJ2-3, with 7 bases matching TRBD2. In germline, CDR1 is KGHSH, CDR2 LQKENI. V lost 0 bases and J lost 4; bases outside the gene matches: 4. The CDR3 runs to 15 residues. In DNA form, the CDR3 reads TGTGCCAGCTCACCACCGAGCGGGATTGCAGATACGCAGTATTTT. Its translation: CASSPPSGIADTQYF.

This sequence joins TRBV20-1 and TRBJ2-7, with TRBD2 matching over 7 bases. Germline CDR1 and CDR2: DFQATT and SNEGSKA (reference sequence). The CDR3 spans 11 residues. CDR3 amino acids: CRASGSGEQYV. DNA for the CDR3: TGCAGGGCTAGCGGATCGGGGGAGCAGTACGTC.

This chain connects TRBV27 to TRBJ2-1, with D unresolved. The CDR3 consists of 16 residues. The germline V and J ends were trimmed by 0 bases and 0 bases, with 9 bases remaining between them. CDR1 and CDR2 (germline): MNHEY, SMNVEV (reference sequence). In DNA form, the CDR3 reads TGTGCCAGCAGTTTATCGGACGGGTACTCCTACAATGAGCAGTTCTTC. It specifies CASSLSDGYSYNEQFF.

J is TRBJ2-3 and V is TRBV20-1; D is undetermined. Germline CDR1 reads DFQATT; CDR2 reads SNEGSKA (reference sequence). V was pared by 3 bases and J by 6 bases, with 7 bases between. CDR3 length: 11 residues. For the CDR3, the DNA is TGCAGTGCTAGTTCCGGTGATACGCAGTATTTT. Its translation: CSASSGDTQYF.

This CDR3 is CAWSNLGLNTEAFF. As DNA, the CDR3 is TGTGCCTGGAGTAATTTGGGTTTGAACACTGAAGCTTTCTTT. V and J are TRBV30 and TRBJ1-1, with no clear D. V dropped 2 bases and J dropped 0 bases, with 10 bases sitting between them. CDR1 and CDR2 (germline): GTSNPN, SVGIG (reference sequence). The CDR3 runs 14 residues.

V is TRBV6-6 and J is TRBJ2-3; D not certain. V was cut by 5 bases and J by 0 bases, with 3 bases left in between. Per the germline V gene, CDR1 is MNHNY and CDR2 is SVGAGI (reference sequence). This CDR3 region has 12 residues. The CDR3 nucleotides are TGTGCCAGCAGTAAAAGCACAGATACGCAGTATTTT. This translates into CASSKSTDTQYF.

This clone was observed a few times. The chain carries TRBV25-1 and TRBJ2-2; D perhaps matches TRBD2 (5 bases). CDR1 is MGHDK and CDR2 is SYGVNS in the germline V gene. There are 16 residues in the CDR3. Trimming left V 0 bases short and J 1 base short, with 9 bases between. CDR3: CASSEYKGGNTGELFF. The CDR3 DNA sequence: TGTGCCAGCAGTGAATATAAAGGAGGGAACACCGGGGAGCTGTTTTTT. Based on the CDR3 plus reference TRBV25-1 and TRBJ2-2, the full variable domain is EADIYQTPRYLVIGTGKKITLECSQTMGHDKMYWYQQDPGMELHLIHYSYGVNSTEKGDLSSESTVSRIRTEHFPLTLESARPSHTSQYLCASSEYKGGNTGELFFGEGSRLTVL.

This clone was counted between two and nine times. The CDR3 bases are TGTGCCAGCAGTCTCGGGACTCCACAAGAGACCCAGTACTTC. Protein sequence: CASSLGTPQETQYF. This chain links TRBV7-7 with TRBJ2-5, with D possibly being TRBD2 (6 bases). Between the trimmed V and J ends, which lost 6 bases and 2 bases, there was a span of 13 bases. Germline V gene sequence: CDR1 SSHAT, CDR2 FNYEAQ (reference sequence). The CDR3 is 14 amino acids.